The clone carrying this T cell receptor beta chain was detected only once. Its target is not known. This specimen belongs to a study of T-cell memory formation after mild COVID-19. Study-wide results and caveats: Within pre-infection memory, some responding clones were found, suggesting cross-reactive memory joined. Contracting CD4+ clones lay largely in CM and EM, with CD8+ ones residing in EMRA.

There are 15 residues in the CDR3. Constant-segment primers were used for 5'RACE, and the resulting TCR alpha and TCR beta cDNA libraries carried sample barcodes and UMIs. TCRdb used MiXCR to reprocess the 5' RACE reads, holding one entry per CDR3 protein. Seen here are 290,000 or so distinct CDR3 sequences, just under 20% observed once, and the top ten hold roughly 21%. This clonotype was sampled from a man younger than 35 who had mild COVID-19 (a few samples of this study predate the infection). Cell type and time point are not known. J is TRBJ1-1 and V is TRBV21-1; the table's TRBD1 call for D was not verified on the DNA. TRBV21-1 is a recognized pseudogene. The sample comprised PBMCs or a T cell subset sorted from them (not recorded which). The CDR3 region is CASSPEDRANTEAFF. Written as DNA, the CDR3 is TGTGCCAGCAGCCCCGAGGACAGGGCAAACACTGAAGCTTTCTTT.